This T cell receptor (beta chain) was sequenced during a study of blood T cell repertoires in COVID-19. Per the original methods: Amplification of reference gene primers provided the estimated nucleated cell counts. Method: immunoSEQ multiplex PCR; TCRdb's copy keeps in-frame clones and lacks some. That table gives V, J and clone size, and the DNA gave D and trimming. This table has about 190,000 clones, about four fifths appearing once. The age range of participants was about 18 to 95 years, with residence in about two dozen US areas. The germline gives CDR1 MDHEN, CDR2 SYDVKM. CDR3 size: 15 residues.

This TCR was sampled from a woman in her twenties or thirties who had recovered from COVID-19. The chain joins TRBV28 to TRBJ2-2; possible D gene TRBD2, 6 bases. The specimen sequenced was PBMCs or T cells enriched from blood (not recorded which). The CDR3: CAIGAGTLNTGELFF. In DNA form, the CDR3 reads TGTGCAATAGGGGCGGGGACTTTGAACACCGGGGAGCTGTTTTTT. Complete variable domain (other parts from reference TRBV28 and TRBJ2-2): DVKVTQSSRYLVKRTGEKVFLECVQDMDHENMFWYRQDPGLGLRLIYFSYDVKMKEKGDIPEGYSVSREKKERFSLILESASTNQTSMYLCAIGAGTLNTGELFFGEGSRLTVL.